This T cell receptor beta chain was recovered during a study of CD8 T cells in ankylosing spondylitis. Whole-study findings and limits: According to the report, clones linked to the disease were significantly enriched in matched synovial fluid samples taken from ankylosing spondylitis patients. Disease-linked clones bore a CD8+ phenotype and were relatively rare in peripheral blood. Ankylosing spondylitis blood seemed to carry a telltale TCR beta motif made of several highly homologous variants.

V dropped 3 bases and J dropped 4 bases, with 12 bases sitting between them. The CDR3 is 14 residues long. CDR1 is ENHRY, CDR2 SYGVKD, per germline. With regard to this clonotype: Its antigen is unknown.

Quantitative 5'-RACE with molecular barcodes produced the TCR beta libraries. TCRdb processed the 5' RACE reads anew with MiXCR; each CDR3 protein has one entry. The sample shows more than 300,000 distinct CDR3 sequences, roughly 8% of them seen only once. The receptor was derived from a male donor with ankylosing spondylitis. The specimen sequenced was blood, either unsorted or a sorted T cell fraction (not recorded which). The gene calls are TRBV10-3 and TRBJ1-1; D possibly corresponds to TRBD1 (5 bases). CDR3: CAISDGGEVTEAFF. CDR3 DNA: TGTGCCATCAGTGATGGGGGGGAGGTCACTGAAGCTTTCTTT.